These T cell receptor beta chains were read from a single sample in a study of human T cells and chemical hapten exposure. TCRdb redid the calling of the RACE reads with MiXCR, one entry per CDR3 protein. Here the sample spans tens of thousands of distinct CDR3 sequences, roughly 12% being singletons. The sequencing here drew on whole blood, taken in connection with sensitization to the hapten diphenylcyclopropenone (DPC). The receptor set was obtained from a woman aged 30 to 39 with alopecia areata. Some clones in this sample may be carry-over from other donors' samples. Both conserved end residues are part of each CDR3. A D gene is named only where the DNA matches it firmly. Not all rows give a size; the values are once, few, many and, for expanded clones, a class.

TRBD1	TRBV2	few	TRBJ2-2	CATKRSRQDRAQTGELFF	TGTGCCACAAAACGCAGTCGACAGGACAGGGCCCAAACCGGGGAGCTGTTTTTT
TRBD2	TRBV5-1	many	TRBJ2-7	CASSFDSSGGYEQYF	TGCGCCAGCAGCTTTGACAGTTCGGGAGGGTACGAGCAGTACTTC
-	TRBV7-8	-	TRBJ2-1	CASSDGSLGGQFF	TGTGCCAGCAGCGACGGATCTCTTGGTGGGCAGTTCTTC
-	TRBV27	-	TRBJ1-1	CASSAANTEAFF	TGTGCCAGCTCGGCAGCGAACACTGAAGCTTTCTTT
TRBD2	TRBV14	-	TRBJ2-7	CASSQGLREGLYEQYF	TGTGCCAGCAGCCAAGGTTTGCGGGAGGGCCTCTACGAGCAGTACTTC
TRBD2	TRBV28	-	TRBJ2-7	CASSLDLAGVPRSYEQYF	TGTGCCAGCAGTTTAGATCTAGCGGGAGTCCCCAGATCCTACGAGCAGTACTTC
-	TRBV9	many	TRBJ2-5	CASSVGVAKFQETQYF	TGTGCCAGCAGCGTAGGGGTAGCGAAATTCCAAGAGACCCAGTACTTC
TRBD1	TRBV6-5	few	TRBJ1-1	CASSLWTGANTEAFF	TGTGCCAGCAGTCTTTGGACAGGGGCGAACACTGAAGCTTTCTTT
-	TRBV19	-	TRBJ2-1	CASSRNRLGGNEQFF	TGTGCCAGTAGCCGAAACAGGCTTGGGGGCAATGAGCAGTTCTTC
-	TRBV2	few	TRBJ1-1	CASTGLTNTEAFF	TGTGCCAGCACCGGACTTACGAACACTGAAGCTTTCTTT
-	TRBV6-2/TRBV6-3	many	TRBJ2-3	CASSSGRITDTQYF	TGTGCCAGCAGTTCCGGACGGATAACAGATACGCAGTATTTT
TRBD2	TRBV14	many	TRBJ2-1	CASRKGLDEQFF	TGTGCCAGCAGGAAGGGACTAGATGAGCAGTTCTTC
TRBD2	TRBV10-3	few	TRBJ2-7	CAISDGLAGGEQYF	TGTGCCATCAGCGATGGACTAGCGGGAGGGGAGCAGTACTTC
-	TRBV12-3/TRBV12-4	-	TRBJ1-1	CASSLGQGMNTEAFF	TGTGCCAGCAGTTTAGGTCAGGGGATGAACACTGAAGCTTTCTTT
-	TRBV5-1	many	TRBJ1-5	CASSRTHIRERQPQHF	TGCGCCAGCAGCCGAACCCACATCAGGGAACGGCAGCCCCAGCATTTT
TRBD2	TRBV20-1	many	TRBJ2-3	CSARVILAGKPTDTQYF	TGCAGTGCTAGAGTAATCCTAGCGGGTAAACCCACAGATACGCAGTATTTT
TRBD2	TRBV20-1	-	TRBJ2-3	CSAKAGRTDTQYF	TGCAGTGCCAAAGCGGGACGCACAGATACGCAGTATTTT
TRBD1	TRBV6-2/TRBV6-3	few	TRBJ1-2	CASSSAGTGGGGYTF	TGTGCCAGCAGCTCTGCTGGGACAGGGGGCGGCGGCTACACCTTC
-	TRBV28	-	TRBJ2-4	CASNRSLGRKNIQYF	TGTGCCAGCAACCGATCCCTGGGACGGAAAAACATTCAGTACTTC
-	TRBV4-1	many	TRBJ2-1	CASRIKDSSYNEQFF	TGCGCCAGCCGGATTAAGGACAGCTCCTACAATGAGCAGTTCTTC
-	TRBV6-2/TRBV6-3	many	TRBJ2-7	CASSYSSGRSSYEQYF	TGTGCCAGCAGTTACTCGTCCGGGCGGAGCTCCTACGAGCAGTACTTC
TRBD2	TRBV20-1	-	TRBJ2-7	CSARAGSGRAAEQYF	TGCAGTGCTAGAGCTGGTAGCGGGAGGGCCGCCGAGCAGTACTTC
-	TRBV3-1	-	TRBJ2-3	CASSQRASPSTDTQYF	TGTGCCAGCAGCCAAAGAGCGAGTCCTAGCACAGATACGCAGTATTTT
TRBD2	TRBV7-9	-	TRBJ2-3	CASSSTSGRPDTQYF	TGTGCCAGCAGCTCGACTAGCGGGAGACCAGATACGCAGTATTTT
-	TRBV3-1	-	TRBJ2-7	CASSQFRDSEMYEQYF	TGTGCCAGCAGCCAATTTCGGGACTCCGAGATGTACGAGCAGTACTTC
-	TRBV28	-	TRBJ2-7	CASSFPKFSYEQYF	TGTGCCAGCAGTTTCCCCAAATTCTCCTACGAGCAGTACTTC
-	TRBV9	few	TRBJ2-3	CASSPLGSGPGTDTQYF	TGTGCCAGCAGCCCCCTGGGGAGTGGGCCGGGTACAGATACGCAGTATTTT
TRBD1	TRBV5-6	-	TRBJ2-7	CASRGGTELSYGQYF	TGTGCCAGCAGGGGTGGGACAGAGTTATCCTACGGGCAGTACTTC
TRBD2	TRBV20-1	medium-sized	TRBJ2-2	CSARSGMNTGELFF	TGCAGTGCTAGAAGCGGGATGAACACCGGGGAGCTGTTTTTT
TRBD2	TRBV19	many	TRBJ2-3	CASSLGLAGGVDTQYF	TGTGCCAGTAGTCTAGGACTAGCGGGAGGTGTAGATACGCAGTATTTT
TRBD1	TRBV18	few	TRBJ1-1	CASSGQGLNTEAFF	TGTGCCAGCTCAGGACAGGGGCTGAACACTGAAGCTTTCTTT
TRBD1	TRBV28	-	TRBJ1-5	CASSTQQGTQPQHF	TGTGCCAGCAGTACCCAACAGGGGACTCAGCCCCAGCATTTT
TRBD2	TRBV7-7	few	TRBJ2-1	CASSLVTSGIIWDEQFF	TGTGCTAGCAGCTTAGTTACTAGCGGGATAATTTGGGATGAGCAGTTCTTC
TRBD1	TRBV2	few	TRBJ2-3	CASSSYGQVGDTQYF	TGTGCCAGCAGTTCCTATGGACAGGTCGGCGATACGCAGTATTTT
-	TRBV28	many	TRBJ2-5	CASSPGQHQETQYF	TGTGCCAGCAGCCCGGGACAACACCAAGAGACCCAGTACTTC
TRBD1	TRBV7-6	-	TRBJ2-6	CASSRTGMSGANVLTF	TGTGCCAGCAGCCGGACAGGGATGTCTGGGGCCAACGTCCTGACTTTC
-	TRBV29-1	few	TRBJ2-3	CSVEAGGTDTQYF	TGCAGCGTTGAGGCAGGGGGCACAGATACGCAGTATTTT
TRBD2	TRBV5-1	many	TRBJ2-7	CASSTGTSGAYEQYF	TGCGCCAGCAGCACGGGGACTAGCGGGGCCTACGAGCAGTACTTC
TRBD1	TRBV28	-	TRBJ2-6	CASRNSGGTGANVLTF	TGTGCCAGCAGGAACTCAGGGGGCACTGGGGCCAACGTCCTGACTTTC
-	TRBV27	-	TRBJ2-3	CASSFRHGTSTDTQYF	TGTGCCAGCAGTTTCCGACATGGGACCTCCACAGATACGCAGTATTTT
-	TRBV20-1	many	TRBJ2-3	CSALADGVSPDTQYF	TGCAGTGCTCTAGCTGACGGGGTTAGCCCAGATACGCAGTATTTT
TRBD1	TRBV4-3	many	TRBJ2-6	CASSPQGAAGANVLTF	TGCGCCAGCAGCCCCCAGGGGGCAGCTGGGGCCAACGTCCTGACTTTC
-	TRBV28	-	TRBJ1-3	CASLREGNTIYF	TGTGCCAGCTTAAGGGAGGGAAACACCATATATTTT
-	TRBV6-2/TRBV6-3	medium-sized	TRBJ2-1	CASTIARGNNEQFF	TGTGCCAGCACCATCGCGAGGGGCAACAATGAGCAGTTCTTC
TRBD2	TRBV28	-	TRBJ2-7	CASSLGLTSGRVEQYF	TGTGCCAGCAGTTTAGGGTTGACTAGCGGGAGAGTCGAGCAGTACTTC